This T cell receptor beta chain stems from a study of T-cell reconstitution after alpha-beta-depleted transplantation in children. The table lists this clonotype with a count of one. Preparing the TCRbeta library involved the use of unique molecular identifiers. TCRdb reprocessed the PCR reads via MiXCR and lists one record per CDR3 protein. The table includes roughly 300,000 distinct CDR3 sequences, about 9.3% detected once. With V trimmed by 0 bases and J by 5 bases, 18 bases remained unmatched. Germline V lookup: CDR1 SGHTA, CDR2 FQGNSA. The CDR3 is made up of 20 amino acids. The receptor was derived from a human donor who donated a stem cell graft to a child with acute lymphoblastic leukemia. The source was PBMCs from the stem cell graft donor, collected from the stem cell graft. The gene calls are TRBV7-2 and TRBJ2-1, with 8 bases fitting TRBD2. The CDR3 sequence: CASSLAVAGTLALRDNEQFF. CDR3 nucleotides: TGTGCCAGCAGCTTAGCGGTAGCGGGGACGTTAGCGCTCAGGGACAATGAGCAGTTCTTC.